Sequencing of this T cell receptor beta chain was carried out in a study of blood T cell repertoires in COVID-19. Study-wide context: Material from acute and convalescent COVID-19 was sourced from the United States, Italy and Spain. T cells, B-cell-depleted T cells, or PBMCs supplied cDNA or gDNA.

In the authors' workflow: Researchers report that nucleated cell counts were estimated from reference gene primer amplification. Generated by immunoSEQ multiplex PCR, the TCRdb table keeps only in-frame clones and is missing some. D and trimming were read from the DNA, whereas the V and J calls and clone size are those reported in that table. The table has around 380,000 clones, roughly 77% seen once. The receptor's source is a human donor with acute or convalescent COVID-19. The donor label of this sample is uncertain. Material for sequencing was peripheral blood.

The CDR3 coding sequence is TGCGCCAGCAGGCGGGTTGTGAACACTGAAGCTTTCTTT. Its protein product is CASRRVVNTEAFF. This chain uses TRBV5-1 with TRBJ1-1; D unresolved. CDR3 length: 13 amino acids. V was trimmed by 5 bases and J by 0 bases, leaving 8 bases between them. Looked up from germline, CDR1 is SGHRS and CDR2 is YFSETQ.